This record concerns one T cell receptor (beta chain) sequence. The antigen is not known. This record belongs to a study of T cells after yellow fever vaccination. General study findings and limits: Clones from primary vaccination mostly reappeared after the booster (96% CD4, less than 90% CD8). Some clonotypes were seen in both the CD4 and the CD8 compartments. These made up a small share and likely arose from convergent recombination.

TCR cDNA, made by 5'RACE template switching, carried an added universal primer site and UMIs. TCRdb re-called the 5' RACE reads with MiXCR, one entry per CDR3 protein. The sample has around 300,000 distinct CDR3 sequences; 4.1% are singletons. V was pared by 2 bases and J by 4 bases, with 5 bases of the junction left unmatched. Germline loops: CDR1 SGHAT, CDR2 FQNNGV. This CDR3 contains 15 residues. This TCR was recovered from a young man who received the YFV17D yellow fever vaccine. The sample was PBMCs, taken 5 days after the yellow fever booster vaccination. The chain uses TRBV11-2 and TRBJ1-2, with TRBD1 matching 9 bases. The CDR3: CASSLSGTGSYGYTF. The CDR3 DNA sequence: TGTGCCAGCAGCTTATCCGGGACAGGGAGCTATGGCTACACCTTC.